The 4 T cell receptor beta chains presented below share a single source sample, sequenced in a study of T cells in Graves' hyperthyroidism and ophthalmopathy. Amplification yielded TCR beta CDR3 regions, with RNA transcripts as the source. Using the HTBI primer set, a first-round RT-PCR was run on the TCR CDR3. Via MiXCR, TCRdb re-called the multiplex PCR reads, giving one row per CDR3 protein. The sample records hundreds of thousands of distinct CDR3 sequences, about 19% being singletons. The material sequenced was blood. The receptors derive from a woman aged 45-59 years with Graves' hyperthyroidism that later progressed to Graves' ophthalmopathy.

This clonotype was detected only a few times. This chain's CDR3 is CASSSRQGGNYGYTF. In nucleotides, the CDR3 is TGTGCCAGCAGTTCCCGACAGGGTGGGAACTATGGCTACACCTTC. This chain joins TRBV27 and TRBJ1-2, with 7 bases fitting TRBD1. J was trimmed by 2 bases and V by 4 bases; bases with no gene match: 7. CDR1 and CDR2 (germline): MNHEY, SMNVEV (reference sequence). CDR3 length: 15 residues.

V is TRBV5-1 and J is TRBJ1-2; 9 bases are shared with TRBD1. J gave up 8 bases and V 2 bases, and 7 bases lay outside the gene matches. Germline V gene lookup returns CDR1 SGHRS and CDR2 YFSETQ. This CDR3 contains 14 residues. The CDR3 is CASSFRGTGSGYTF. The CDR3 nucleotides read TGCGCCAGCAGCTTTAGGGGGACAGGGAGCGGCTACACCTTC.

This chain links TRBV20-1 with TRBJ2-3, with D possibly matching TRBD1 (5 bases). This CDR3 is built from 15 residues. The V end was cut by 4 bases, the J end by 0 bases, with 14 bases between. The V gene's germline CDR1 is DFQATT and CDR2 SNEGSKA (reference sequence). In DNA, the CDR3 is TGCAGTGCTAAGGGTTGGGGCGGAAGCACAGATACGCAGTATTTT. Translating gives CSAKGWGGSTDTQYF.

This chain connects TRBV7-2 to TRBJ2-3; D is unclear. V lost 2 bases and J 6 bases, leaving 9 bases between the germline ends. The germline gives CDR1 SGHTA, CDR2 FQGNSA. CDR3 length: 13 amino acids. The CDR3 nucleotides are TGTGCCAGCAGCTTAAGTAGGCGGGATACGCAGTATTTT. Residues: CASSLSRRDTQYF.